One TCR beta chain is described in this entry. Its target is not known. Each of the donors had approximately 10 milliliters of peripheral blood drawn into EDTA-treated Vacutainer tubes. The record originates from a study of blood T cells in healthy people across ages. Regarding the study as a whole: In long-lived donors, naive CD4+ cell counts and diversity exceeded those of aged donors.

The authors ran a second PCR of about 7 to 11 cycles using a sample-barcoded 5' primer and a J-beta primer mix. Each sample provided no less than 2.5 million CDR3-containing paired-end reads. From the 5' RACE reads, TCRdb called clonotypes with MiXCR, one entry per CDR3 protein. Here the sample spans some 730,000 distinct CDR3 sequences, approximately 22% being singletons. This CDR3 has 12 residues. Germline V gene sequence: CDR1 GTSNPN, CDR2 SVGIG (reference sequence). V was cut by 1 base and J by 8 bases, with 9 bases left in between. The receptor was isolated from a man aged 65 to 79 in good health. The source material was blood. This rearrangement joins TRBV30 to TRBJ2-1; D is unresolved. CDR3 DNA sequence: TGTGCCTGGAGTGGCGAAAGGGATGAGCAGTTCTTC. Its translation is CAWSGERDEQFF.